This is a list of T cell receptor beta chains from one sample in a study of blood T cell repertoires in COVID-19. The data were produced by immunoSEQ multiplex PCR, yet TCRdb's version contains in-frame clones alone and is incomplete. The table includes some 180,000 clones, about 76% detected once. Sequencing was performed on peripheral blood. The receptors here all came from a woman aged 40 to 50 with COVID-19, enrolled during active disease. The CDR3 runs from the conserved cysteine through the conserved F or W. D genes are given only for firm matches. Some rows mark clone size as missing; the rest say once, few, many or name a class of expanded clone.

TRBV7-2	.	TRBJ2-6	once	CASSLRDFGANVLTF	TGTGCCAGCAGCTTACGGGATTTTGGGGCCAACGTCCTGACTTTC
TRBV30	.	TRBJ1-1	.	CAWSPFRVFEAFF	TGTGCCTGGAGTCCCTTCCGGGTCTTTGAAGCTTTCTTT
TRBV7-2	TRBD2	TRBJ2-7	.	CASSSGLAVTYEQYF	TGTGCCAGCAGCTCGGGACTAGCGGTGACTTACGAGCAGTACTTC
TRBV2	.	TRBJ1-5	few	CASSEQFSNNQPQHF	TGTGCCAGCAGTGAACAGTTCAGTAACAATCAGCCCCAGCATTTT
TRBV6-5	.	TRBJ2-1	.	CASSYNPGYNEQFF	TGTGCCAGCAGTTACAATCCGGGATACAATGAGCAGTTCTTC
TRBV7-9	.	TRBJ1-3	few	CASSLGGRDSDTIYF	TGTGCCAGCAGCTTAGGGGGCAGGGACTCGGACACCATATATTTT
TRBV2	.	TRBJ1-6	.	CASNEDSHNSPLHF	TGTGCCAGCAACGAAGACAGCCATAATTCACCCCTCCACTTT
TRBV6-4	.	TRBJ1-1	.	CASRRQANTEAFF	TGTGCCAGCAGAAGACAGGCGAACACTGAAGCTTTCTTT
TRBV7-2	TRBD1	TRBJ1-5	.	CASSPGQTSNQPQHF	TGTGCCAGCAGTCCGGGACAGACTAGCAATCAGCCCCAGCATTTT
TRBV6-1	.	TRBJ1-2	.	CASSEAQPRPSNYGYTF	TGTGCCAGCAGTGAGGCACAGCCCCGGCCGTCTAACTATGGCTACACCTTC
TRBV5-1	.	TRBJ1-6	few	CASSLELQANSPLHF	TGCGCCAGCAGCTTGGAGTTGCAGGCGAATTCACCCCTCCACTTT
TRBV5-1	TRBD2	TRBJ2-3	.	CASSDSGSSTDTQYF	TGCGCCAGCAGCGATAGCGGGTCAAGCACAGATACGCAGTATTTT
TRBV10-1	.	TRBJ2-5	.	CASSDSGLGETQYF	TGCGCCAGCAGTGATTCAGGGCTCGGGGAGACCCAGTACTTC
TRBV2	.	TRBJ2-5	.	CASRGLLETQYF	TGTGCCAGCAGGGGACTGTTAGAGACCCAGTACTTC
TRBV4-1	TRBD1	TRBJ2-1	.	CASSQGRDRVMNEQFF	TGCGCCAGCAGCCAAGGGAGGGACAGGGTCATGAATGAGCAGTTCTTC
TRBV9	.	TRBJ1-2	few	CASSAHANYGYTF	TGTGCCAGCAGCGCACACGCCAACTATGGCTACACCTTC
TRBV5-1	TRBD2	TRBJ2-7	.	CASSLGASGISYEQYF	TGCGCCAGCAGCTTGGGCGCTAGCGGGATTTCCTACGAGCAGTACTTC
TRBV5-1	.	TRBJ2-7	.	CASSSKLPGGLYEQYF	TGCGCCAGCAGCTCGAAACTTCCAGGAGGGCTCTACGAGCAGTACTTC
TRBV11-3	TRBD2	TRBJ2-1	.	CASSSRGTSASNEQFF	TGTGCCAGCAGCTCCAGAGGGACTAGCGCCTCCAATGAGCAGTTCTTC
TRBV6-5	.	TRBJ2-7	.	CASRRLDLYEQYF	TGTGCCAGCAGACGACTAGATCTCTACGAGCAGTACTTC
TRBV29-1	.	TRBJ2-3	.	CSVLGTSTDTQYF	TGCAGCGTACTGGGCACTAGCACAGATACGCAGTATTTT
TRBV7-2	.	TRBJ2-2	.	CASSTRQKDAKTGELFF	TGTGCCAGCAGCACCCGACAGAAAGATGCGAAAACCGGGGAGCTGTTTTTT
TRBV6-5	TRBD1	TRBJ2-5	.	CASNLRDRGPETQYF	TGTGCCAGCAACTTAAGGGACAGGGGGCCGGAGACCCAGTACTTC
TRBV18	TRBD1	TRBJ1-2	.	CASATGGYGYTF	TGTGCCAGCGCGACAGGGGGCTATGGCTACACCTTC
TRBV7-2	.	TRBJ2-4	.	CASSQEAGSPGNKNIQYF	TGTGCCAGCAGCCAAGAGGCCGGGAGCCCCGGGAACAAAAACATTCAGTACTTC
TRBV30	.	TRBJ1-1	.	CAWSVQGDTEAFF	TGTGCCTGGAGTGTGCAGGGTGACACTGAAGCTTTCTTT
TRBV11-2	.	TRBJ2-4	.	CASSSWDNSILAKNIQYF	TGTGCCAGCAGCTCCTGGGACAACTCCATTCTAGCCAAAAACATTCAGTACTTC
TRBV6-5	.	TRBJ2-1	.	CASSYDGYNEQFF	TGTGCCAGCAGTTATGACGGGTACAATGAGCAGTTCTTC
TRBV5-1	TRBD1	TRBJ2-5	.	CASNPVAGGGETQYF	TGCGCCAGTAACCCGGTCGCAGGGGGCGGGGAGACCCAGTACTTC
TRBV5-5	TRBD2	TRBJ2-7	.	CASSPLGTRGYEQYF	TGTGCCAGCAGCCCGCTTGGGACTAGGGGATACGAGCAGTACTTC
TRBV7-2	TRBD2	TRBJ2-1	.	CASSIDGGLAREQFF	TGTGCCAGCAGCATAGATGGGGGACTAGCGCGAGAGCAGTTCTTC
TRBV6-5	.	TRBJ1-5	.	CASIIGGAVFQPQHF	TGTGCCAGCATCATAGGGGGGGCAGTTTTTCAGCCCCAGCATTTT
TRBV4-2	.	TRBJ1-2	.	CASSQEDRNNYGYTF	TGTGCCAGCAGCCAAGAGGACAGAAATAACTATGGCTACACCTTC
TRBV10-3	.	TRBJ2-2	.	CAISAQGNTGELFF	TGTGCCATCAGTGCACAGGGGAACACCGGGGAGCTGTTTTTT
TRBV6-2/TRBV6-3	TRBD1	TRBJ1-2	.	CASSRQGNYGYTF	TGTGCCAGCAGCCGACAGGGGAACTATGGCTACACCTTC
TRBV5-6	.	TRBJ1-6	.	CASQGRQSYNSPLHF	TGTGCCAGCCAGGGCAGGCAAAGCTATAATTCACCCCTCCACTTT
TRBV19	TRBD1	TRBJ2-6	few	CASTQGAGANVLTF	TGTGCCAGTACCCAGGGGGCTGGGGCCAACGTCCTGACTTTC
TRBV5-8	.	TRBJ1-4	.	CASTTLGGFF	TGTGCCAGCACCACCCTAGGGGGATTTTTT
TRBV5-5	TRBD1	TRBJ2-7	.	CASSLQGGSYEQYF	TGTGCCAGCAGCTTACAGGGGGGCTCCTACGAGCAGTACTTC
TRBV5-8	TRBD1	TRBJ2-7	few	CASSTGQGTYEQYF	TGTGCCAGCAGCACCGGACAGGGTACCTACGAGCAGTACTTC
TRBV7-9	.	TRBJ1-1	few	CASSATGMNTEAFF	TGTGCCAGCAGCGCTACAGGGATGAACACTGAAGCTTTCTTT
TRBV9	.	TRBJ1-2	.	CASSVDPVNYGYTF	TGTGCCAGCAGCGTAGATCCGGTGAACTATGGCTACACCTTC
TRBV29-1	.	TRBJ1-1	.	CSVEDGRGTEAFF	TGCAGCGTTGAAGATGGCAGGGGCACTGAAGCTTTCTTT
TRBV18	TRBD2	TRBJ2-1	.	CASSPITSGLYNEQFF	TGTGCCAGCTCACCCATTACTAGCGGACTTTACAATGAGCAGTTCTTC
TRBV18	.	TRBJ2-2	.	CASSPQDTGELFF	TGTGCCAGCTCACCCCAGGACACCGGGGAGCTGTTTTTT
TRBV7-9	.	TRBJ1-1	.	CASSLRDGTEAFF	TGTGCCAGCAGCTTACGAGACGGGACTGAAGCTTTCTTT
TRBV4-1	.	TRBJ2-2	.	CASSSRVLEHTGELFF	TGCGCCAGCAGCAGCCGGGTTCTGGAGCACACCGGGGAGCTGTTTTTT
TRBV3-1/TRBV3-2	TRBD1	TRBJ1-2	.	CASNPGGGYGYTF	TGTGCCAGCAACCCAGGGGGCGGGTATGGCTACACCTTC